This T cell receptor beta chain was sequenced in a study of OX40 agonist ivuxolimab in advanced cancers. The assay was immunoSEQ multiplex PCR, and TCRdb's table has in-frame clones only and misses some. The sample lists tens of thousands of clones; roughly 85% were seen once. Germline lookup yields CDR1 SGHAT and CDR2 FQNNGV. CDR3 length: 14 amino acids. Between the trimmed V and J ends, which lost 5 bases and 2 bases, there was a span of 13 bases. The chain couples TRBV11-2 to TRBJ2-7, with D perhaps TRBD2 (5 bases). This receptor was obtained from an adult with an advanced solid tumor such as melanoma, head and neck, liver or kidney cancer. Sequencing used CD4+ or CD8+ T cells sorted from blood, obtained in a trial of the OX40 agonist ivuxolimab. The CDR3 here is CASSKNSLAYEQYF. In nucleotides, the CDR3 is TGTGCCAGCAGCAAAAATTCACTAGCCTACGAGCAGTACTTC.